The subject of this entry is one T cell receptor (beta chain). The target antigen is unknown. The limits of the CDR3 on the DNA are not certain, so only TCRdb's listed CDR3 is given. Sequenced with the Oncomine TCR Beta short-read assay was DNA taken from cultured CD4+ T cells. TCRdb recomputed calls from the PCR reads with MiXCR, one row per CDR3 protein. Of 15,000 to 20,000 distinct CDR3 sequences detected, 40% to 65% appear once; the ten largest clones hold 9.6%. This entry comes from a study of vaccination and CD4 T cells after COVID-19. Sample treatment: roughly ten-day PBMC culture with coronavirus spike peptide pools or control peptides (ViraFEST assay). The CDR3 extends over 23 residues, inclusive of both ends.

The J gene is TRBJ2-7, the V gene TRBV21-1; TRBD2, the table's D call, was not compared with the DNA. TRBV21-1 is marked as a pseudogene. The sample was CD4+ T cells from blood, cultured in vitro. The TCR sequence derives from a human donor who had recovered from COVID-19. CDR3 amino acids: CASTNQTSMYLCAVERANYEQYF.